The 24 T cell receptor beta chains reported below all come from one sample, sequenced in a study of shared clonotypes between healthy human individuals (TCRdb year 2020). Library preparation employed the immunoSEQ multiplex PCR assay. Sourced from immuneACCESS, this table was stored by TCRdb with only in-frame sequences that have V and J called. A share of the clones is absent; for the studies checked, an unresolved V gene accounts for under half, and the remainder has no known explanation. The sample table records about 1 million clones; about three quarters of these occur just once. In total, the top ten clones hold roughly 1.4% of the sample. Sequenced material: memory CD4+ T cells sorted from blood. Sample cell subset or site, as interpreted from the label and publication: CD45RA-negative fraction. These receptors were taken from a young man in good health.

The gene calls are TRBV21-1 and TRBJ1-2; no DNA check was done on the table's D call, TRBD1. TRBV21-1 is a recognized pseudogene. There are 17 residues in the CDR3. Here the CDR3 reads CASSLPHRDREDYGYTF. The CDR3 nucleotides are TGTGCCAGCAGCCTCCCTCACCGGGACAGGGAGGACTATGGCTACACCTTC.

The chain combines TRBV10-3 with TRBJ2-1; TRBD2 matches 16 bases. Unmatched junction bases numbered 10, after V lost 6 bases and J lost 2 bases. The CDR3 is 19 residues long. The germline gives CDR1 ENHRY, CDR2 SYGVKD. DNA of the CDR3: TGTGCCATCAGGGGACTAGCGGGGGGGCTAAAACCCGCCTACAATGAGCAGTTCTTC. Its protein product is CAIRGLAGGLKPAYNEQFF.

The chain couples TRBV9 to TRBJ2-5; D tentatively fits TRBD1 or TRBD2 (5 bases each). Trimming removed 0 bases from V and 4 bases from J, with 22 bases in between. The CDR3 consists of 18 residues. Germline V lookup: CDR1 SGDLS, CDR2 YYNGEE. CDR3 sequence reads: CASSVGASGLGRTETQYF. The CDR3 coding sequence is TGTGCCAGCAGCGTAGGAGCTTCGGGGCTGGGGAGAACAGAGACCCAGTACTTC.

The J gene is TRBJ2-5, the V gene TRBV5-6; D is ambiguous. The last part of the DNA fits TRBJ2-7 better; the J call may be wrong. This CDR3 has 16 amino acids. Germline loops: CDR1 SGHDT, CDR2 YYEEEE. CDR3 nucleotide sequence: TGTGCCAGCAGCTTGGGCCGGTCCCTCCACTCCTACGAGCAGTACTTC. It is translated as CASSLGRSLHSYEQYF.

This sequence joins TRBV18 and TRBJ2-4, with 9 bases fitting TRBD2. J lost 0 bases, V lost 0 bases, and 6 bases had no gene match. The CDR3 extends over 18 amino acids. Germline assignment: CDR1 KGHSH and CDR2 LQKENI. CDR3 in amino acids: CASSPPAGGGLAKNIQYF. The CDR3 bases are TGTGCCAGCTCACCACCAGCGGGAGGAGGGCTAGCCAAAAACATTCAGTACTTC.

The chain joins TRBV19 to TRBJ1-6, with D perhaps TRBD1 (6 bases). Germline-derived CDR1 and CDR2 are LNHDA and SQIVND (reference sequence). The V gene lost 10 bases and the J gene lost 6 bases, with 19 bases spanning the gap. This CDR3 has 15 amino acids. The CDR3 nucleotides are TGTGCCACCGGGGCAGGGGACAAGCTTAATTCACCCCTCCACTTT. Protein sequence: CATGAGDKLNSPLHF. The full variable domain, in which reference TRBV19 and TRBJ1-6 provide the parts outside the CDR3, is DGGITQSPKYLFRKEGQNVTLSCEQNLNHDAMYWYRQDPGQGLRLIYYSQIVNDFQKGDIAEGYSVSREKKESFPLTVTSAQKNPTAFYLCATGAGDKLNSPLHFGNGTRLTVT.

The genes are TRBV11-2 and TRBJ2-5; no clear D. This CDR3 spans 12 amino acids. Trimming shortened V by 5 bases and J by 9 bases, and 13 bases separated the two germline ends. Germline V gives CDR1 SGHAT, CDR2 FQNNGV. DNA of the CDR3: TGTGCCAGCAGCACCGCTAGTATGGCCCAGTACTTC. Translating it yields CASSTASMAQYF.

With respect to this clone: A junction boundary mismatches the germline segment, possibly from a read error. This rearrangement joins TRBV7-3 to TRBJ1-2, with 8 bases aligning to TRBD1. Germline V gene sequence: CDR1 SGHTA, CDR2 FQGTGA. The CDR3 length is 14 residues. The CDR3 is CASSLTRDRPYFNF. The DNA for the CDR3 is TGTGCCAGCAGCTTAACAAGGGACAGGCCTTACTTCAACTTC. Combining the CDR3 with reference TRBV7-3 and TRBJ1-2 gives the whole variable domain GAGVSQTPSNKVTEKGKYVELRCDPISGHTALYWYRQSLGQGPEFLIYFQGTGAADDSGLPNDRFFAVRPEGSVSTLKIQRTERGDSAVYLCASSLTRDRPYFNFGSGTRLTVV.

The J gene is TRBJ2-7, the V gene TRBV6-5, with a possible D match to TRBD2 (6 bases). The germline V gene encodes CDR1 MNHEY and CDR2 SVGAGI. Trimming removed 6 bases from V and 6 bases from J, with 15 bases in between. The CDR3 runs 13 residues. Here the CDR3 DNA reads TGTGCCAGCAGGTCTCTCGGGAGTAGCGAGCAGTACTTC. Translating gives CASRSLGSSEQYF.

This chain uses TRBV29-1 with TRBJ1-2; D is uncertain. The CDR3 extends over 12 amino acids. The V and J ends lost 3 bases and 2 bases respectively, with 7 bases between them. Germline CDR1 reads SQVTM; CDR2 reads ANQGSEA. CDR3 in amino acids: CSVDLGNYGYTF. As DNA, the CDR3 is TGCAGCGTTGACTTGGGGAACTATGGCTACACCTTC.

CDR3 residues: CATAGLAGGSSYNEQFF. The CDR3 DNA sequence: TGTGCCACCGCGGGACTAGCGGGAGGGAGCTCCTACAATGAGCAGTTCTTC. V usage is TRBV10-3 and J usage is TRBJ2-1, with TRBD2 matching 16 bases. The germline V gene encodes CDR1 ENHRY and CDR2 SYGVKD. The CDR3 runs to 17 residues. V lost 10 bases to trimming and J lost 0 bases; unmatched junction nucleotides: 6.

The J gene is TRBJ1-6, the V gene TRBV4-1; no clear D. V shed 1 base and J shed 7 bases, with 14 bases lying between them. The CDR3 covers 16 residues. Germline assignment: CDR1 MGHRA and CDR2 YSYEKL. The CDR3 reads CASSQGQELINSPLHF. The CDR3 coding sequence is TGCGCCAGCAGCCAAGGGCAGGAACTTATAAATTCACCCCTCCACTTT.

The rearrangement joins TRBV7-2 to TRBJ2-7; D possibly corresponds to TRBD2 (5 bases). The germline V gene encodes CDR1 SGHTA and CDR2 FQGNSA. V was clipped by 4 bases and J by 4 bases, with 20 bases between them. The length of the CDR3 is 16 residues. CDR3 protein: CASSSPPFEWEYEQYF. The CDR3 bases are TGTGCCAGCAGCTCGCCCCCCTTTGAATGGGAGTACGAGCAGTACTTC.

The chain carries TRBV28 and TRBJ2-7; TRBD2 is a possible D gene (5 bases). The germline CDR1 and CDR2 sequences are MDHEN and SYDVKM. The CDR3 totals 14 residues. V was clipped by 7 bases and J by 0 bases, with 13 bases between them. CDR3 nucleotide sequence: TGTGCCAGCACTAAGGGAGTCCTCTCCTACGAGCAGTACTTC. It translates to CASTKGVLSYEQYF.

This chain uses TRBV4-2 with TRBJ2-1, with 10 bases matching TRBD2. Per germline, CDR1 LGHNA and CDR2 YNFKEQ. This CDR3 contains 17 residues. Trimming removed 1 base from V and 2 bases from J; junction bases left unmatched: 5. Written as DNA, the CDR3 is TGTGCCAGCAGCCAAGGCAGCCTAGCGGGAGCCTACAATGAGCAGTTCTTC. It is translated as CASSQGSLAGAYNEQFF.

The chain has TRBV28 and TRBJ2-7, with 10 bases matching TRBD2. The CDR3 spans 15 residues. Trimming took 4 bases from V and 3 from J; bases not matched to a gene: 6. Germline V gives CDR1 MDHEN, CDR2 SYDVKM. The CDR3 coding sequence is TGTGCCAGCAGTTCAGCGGGGGGGAATTTCTACGAGCAGTACTTC. Amino acid sequence: CASSSAGGNFYEQYF.

The chain has TRBV6-1 and TRBJ1-5, with a weak D call TRBD1 (5 bases). The ends were cut back, 3 bases at V and 11 bases at J, with 11 bases in the middle. The CDR3 runs to 12 residues. Germline V lookup: CDR1 MNHNS, CDR2 SASEGT. The CDR3 DNA reads TGTGCCAGCAGTGATCTCCGGGGGTCCCAGCATTTT. It codes for CASSDLRGSQHF.

This chain links TRBV6-5 with TRBJ1-3; no firm D call. The V end lost 0 bases, the J end lost 0 bases, and 6 bases lay between the germline ends. This CDR3 has 15 residues. Germline V gene data show CDR1 as MNHEY and CDR2 as SVGAGI. The CDR3 nucleotides read TGTGCCAGCAGTTACTCCCGATACTCTGGAAACACCATATATTTT. Translating it yields CASSYSRYSGNTIYF.

V and J are TRBV5-4 and TRBJ1-2; possibly TRBD1 for D (5 bases). With 0 bases removed from V and 3 bases from J, the gap between germline ends came to 9 bases. CDR1 and CDR2 (germline): SGHNT, YYREEE (reference sequence). The CDR3 covers 14 residues. CDR3 in DNA: TGTGCCAGCAGCTTGGGGGGGAGCGACTATGGCTACACCTTC. It yields the protein CASSLGGSDYGYTF.

The DNA for the CDR3 is TGCAGTTGGTTACATCAAGAGACCCAGTACTTC. Translating it yields CSWLHQETQYF. This chain connects TRBV20-1 to TRBJ2-5; D gene unclear. The germline V gene has CDR1 DFQATT and CDR2 SNEGSKA (reference sequence). The V end was cut by 8 bases, the J end by 2 bases, with 9 bases between. This CDR3 spans 11 amino acids.

In its sample, this clone was seen many times. The V gene is TRBV30, the J gene TRBJ1-5; no reliable D call. The CDR3 is 13 amino acids. From germline, CDR1 is GTSNPN and CDR2 SVGIG (reference sequence). V lost 4 bases to trimming and J lost 3 bases, with 10 bases between them. The chain's CDR3 is CAWTQSTNQPQHF. As DNA, the CDR3 is TGTGCCTGGACCCAGTCCACCAATCAGCCCCAGCATTTT.

Details on this clone: Within the sample, other DNA sequences also encode this same CDR3. The gene calls are TRBV29-1 and TRBJ2-2, with 14 bases identical to TRBD2. The J segment lost 6 bases and the V segment lost 7 bases, leaving 4 bases of the junction unmatched. The CDR3 consists of 14 residues. Germline V CDR1 and CDR2: SQVTM, ANQGSEA. The CDR3 is CSGGTSGSAGELFF. The CDR3 nucleotides read TGCAGCGGCGGGACTAGCGGGAGTGCCGGGGAGCTGTTTTTT.

With respect to this clone: Other DNA sequences of this sample code for an identical CDR3. The rearrangement joins TRBV18 to TRBJ2-3; D not certain. The CDR3 has 15 residues. V gave up 3 bases and J gave up 0 bases, with 10 bases separating them. The germline CDR1 and CDR2 sequences are KGHSH and LQKENI. In DNA, the CDR3 is TGTGCCAGCTCACCCGGGCTGTCTAGCACAGATACGCAGTATTTT. It translates to CASSPGLSSTDTQYF. The full variable domain, its missing parts supplied by reference TRBV18 and TRBJ2-3, is NAGVMQNPRHLVRRRGQEARLRCSPMKGHSHVYWYRQLPEEGLKFMVYLQKENIIDESGMPKERFSAEFPKEGPSILRIQQVVRGDSAAYFCASSPGLSSTDTQYFGPGTRLTVL.

The CDR3 sequence is CASIRTGGGYTF. CDR3 coding DNA: TGTGCCAGCATTCGGACAGGGGGCGGCTACACCTTC. V is TRBV2 and J is TRBJ1-2; 11 bases match TRBD1. Per germline, CDR1 SNHLY and CDR2 FYNNEI. The V and J ends lost 7 bases and 8 bases, in that order; junction bases with no gene match: 3. CDR3 length: 12 amino acids. The complete variable domain, with remaining parts taken from reference TRBV2 and TRBJ1-2, reads EPEVTQTPSHQVTQMGQEVILRCVPISNHLYFYWYRQILGQKVEFLVSFYNNEISEKSEIFDDQFSVERPDGSNFTLKIRSTKLEDSAMYFCASIRTGGGYTFGSGTRLTVV.